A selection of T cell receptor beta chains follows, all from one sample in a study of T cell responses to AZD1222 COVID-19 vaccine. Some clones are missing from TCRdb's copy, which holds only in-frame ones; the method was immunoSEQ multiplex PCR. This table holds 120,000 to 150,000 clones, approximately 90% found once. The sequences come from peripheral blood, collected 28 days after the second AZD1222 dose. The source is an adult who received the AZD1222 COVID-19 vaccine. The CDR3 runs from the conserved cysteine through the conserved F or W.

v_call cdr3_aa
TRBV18 CASSPGVKLRETQYF
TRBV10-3 CAIRVGSTGRGVTPLHF
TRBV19 CASSIDSGRSINEQFF
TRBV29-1 CSVCRTEATEAFF
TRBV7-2 CASSLVTSGRTATDTQYF
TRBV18 CASSPLRDGDVLAKNIQYF
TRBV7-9 CASSSGQGYEKLFF
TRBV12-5 CASGLVVTGTDTQYF
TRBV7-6 CASSLLRGDSYNEQFF
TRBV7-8 CASSLVGDREGEKLFF
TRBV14 CASSRQPLMNTEAFF
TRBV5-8 CASADPLKTGTFF
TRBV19 CASSTYLGDTEAFF
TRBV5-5 CASSVDRAIYGYTF
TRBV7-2 CASSLRGRTSGSSYEQYF
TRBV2 CASTLALWSGYTF
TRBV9 CASSARTAYNSPLHF
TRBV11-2 CASSLERTDTQYF
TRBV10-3 CAISRQGPETQYF
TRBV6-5 CASTHQTGAYGYTF
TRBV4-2 CASSPPEVSYNEQFF
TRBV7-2 CASSLVIGQETQYF
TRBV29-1 CSVSADLANNEQFF
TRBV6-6 CASTLGLSANTGELFF
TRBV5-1 CASSPTFDNYNEQFF
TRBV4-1 CASSQDRGATNEKLFF
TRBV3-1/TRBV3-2 CASSQDPRRITYEQYF
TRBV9 CASSVRVETEAFF
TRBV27 CASSSFREYNTGELFF
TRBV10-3 CAISELGGNTEAFF
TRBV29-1 CSVEGQAAEQYF
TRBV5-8 CASSLSLGDFNQPQHF
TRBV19 CASSILSIGAEAFF